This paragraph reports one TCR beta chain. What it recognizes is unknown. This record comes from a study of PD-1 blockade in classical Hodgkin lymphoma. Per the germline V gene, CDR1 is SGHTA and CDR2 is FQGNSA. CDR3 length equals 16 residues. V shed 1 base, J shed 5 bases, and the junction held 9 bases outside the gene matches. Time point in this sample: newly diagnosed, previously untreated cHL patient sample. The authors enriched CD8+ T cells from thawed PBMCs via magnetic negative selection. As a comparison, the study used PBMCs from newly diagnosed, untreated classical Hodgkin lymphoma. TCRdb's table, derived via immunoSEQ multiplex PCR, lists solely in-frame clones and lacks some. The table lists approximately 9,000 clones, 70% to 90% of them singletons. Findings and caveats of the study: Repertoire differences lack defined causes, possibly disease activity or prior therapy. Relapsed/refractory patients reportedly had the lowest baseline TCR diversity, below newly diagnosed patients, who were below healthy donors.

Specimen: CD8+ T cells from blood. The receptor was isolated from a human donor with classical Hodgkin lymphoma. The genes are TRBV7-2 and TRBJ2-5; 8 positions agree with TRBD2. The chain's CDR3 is CASSLDSAGARETQYF. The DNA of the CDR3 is TGTGCCAGCAGCTTAGACTCAGCGGGGGCCCGGGAGACCCAGTACTTC.